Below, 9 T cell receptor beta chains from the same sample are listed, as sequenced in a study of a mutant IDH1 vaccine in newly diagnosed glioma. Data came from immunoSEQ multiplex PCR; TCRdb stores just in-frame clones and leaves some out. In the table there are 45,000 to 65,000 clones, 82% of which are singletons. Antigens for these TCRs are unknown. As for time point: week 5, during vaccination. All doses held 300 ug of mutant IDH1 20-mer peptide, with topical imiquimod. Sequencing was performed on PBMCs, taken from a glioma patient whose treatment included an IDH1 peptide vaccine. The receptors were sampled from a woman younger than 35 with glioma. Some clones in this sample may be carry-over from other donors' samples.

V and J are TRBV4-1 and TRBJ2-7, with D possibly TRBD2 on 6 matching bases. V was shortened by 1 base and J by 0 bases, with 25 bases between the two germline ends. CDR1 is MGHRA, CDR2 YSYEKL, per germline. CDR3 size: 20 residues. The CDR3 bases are TGCGCCAGCAGCCAAGTTCTGGCGGGATCAAGCGTCGGGAGCTCCTACGAGCAGTACTTC. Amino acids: CASSQVLAGSSVGSSYEQYF.

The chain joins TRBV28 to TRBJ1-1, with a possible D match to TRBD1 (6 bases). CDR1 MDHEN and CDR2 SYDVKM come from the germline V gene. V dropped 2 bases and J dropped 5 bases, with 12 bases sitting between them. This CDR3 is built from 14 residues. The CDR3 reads CASSLGGGRTEAFF. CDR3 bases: TGTGCCAGCAGTTTAGGAGGGGGACGAACTGAAGCTTTCTTT.

This CDR3 is CASSSPTGGNTDTQYF. In DNA form, the CDR3 reads TGTGCCAGCAGCTCCCCGACAGGGGGGAACACAGATACGCAGTATTTT. The chain couples TRBV11-3 to TRBJ2-3, with 9 nucleotides matching TRBD1. V gave up 4 bases and J gave up 2 bases; unmatched junction bases: 7. Germline CDR1 reads SGHNT; CDR2 reads YENEEA. CDR3 length: 16 amino acids.

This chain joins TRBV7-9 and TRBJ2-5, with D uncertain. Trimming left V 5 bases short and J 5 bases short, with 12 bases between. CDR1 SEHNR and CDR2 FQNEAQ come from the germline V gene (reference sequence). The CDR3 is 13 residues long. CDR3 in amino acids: CASSPPPSETQYF. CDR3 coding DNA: TGTGCCAGCAGCCCTCCCCCCTCCGAGACCCAGTACTTC.

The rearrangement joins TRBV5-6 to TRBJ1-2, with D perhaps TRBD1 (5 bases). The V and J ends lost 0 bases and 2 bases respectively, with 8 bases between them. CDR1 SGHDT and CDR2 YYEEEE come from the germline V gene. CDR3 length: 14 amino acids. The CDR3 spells CASSLGRGNYGYTF. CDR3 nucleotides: TGTGCCAGCAGCTTGGGTCGGGGCAACTATGGCTACACCTTC.

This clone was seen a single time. CDR3 region: CASRFNGAGETQYF. The CDR3, as DNA: TGTGCCAGCAGGTTCAACGGGGCCGGGGAGACCCAGTACTTC. The V call is TRBV2, the J call TRBJ2-5; D possibly matches TRBD1 or TRBD2 (5 bases each). V dropped 6 bases and J dropped 5 bases, with 16 bases sitting between them. The CDR3 spans 14 residues. Germline lookup yields CDR1 SNHLY and CDR2 FYNNEI.

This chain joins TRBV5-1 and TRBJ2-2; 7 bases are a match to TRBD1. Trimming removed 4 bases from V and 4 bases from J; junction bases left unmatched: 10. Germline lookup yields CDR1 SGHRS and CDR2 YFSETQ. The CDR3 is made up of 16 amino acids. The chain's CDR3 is CASSRTENRGTGELFF. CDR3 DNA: TGCGCCAGCAGCCGGACAGAGAACAGGGGCACCGGGGAGCTGTTTTTT. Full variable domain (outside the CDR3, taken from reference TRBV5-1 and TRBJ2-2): KAGVTQTPRYLIKTRGQQVTLSCSPISGHRSVSWYQQTPGQGLQFLFEYFSETQRNKGNFPGRFSGRQFSNSRSEMNVSTLELGDSALYLCASSRTENRGTGELFFGEGSRLTVL.

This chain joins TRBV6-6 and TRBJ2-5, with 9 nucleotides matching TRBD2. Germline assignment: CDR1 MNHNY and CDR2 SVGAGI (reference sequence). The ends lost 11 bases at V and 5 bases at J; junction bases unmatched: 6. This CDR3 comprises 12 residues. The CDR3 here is CACGGAGETQYF. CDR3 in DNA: TGTGCCTGCGGGGGGGCCGGGGAGACCCAGTACTTC.

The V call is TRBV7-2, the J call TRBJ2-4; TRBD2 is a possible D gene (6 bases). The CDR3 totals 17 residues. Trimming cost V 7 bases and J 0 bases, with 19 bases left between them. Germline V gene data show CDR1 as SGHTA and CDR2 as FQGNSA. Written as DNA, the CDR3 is TGTGCCAGCACCTCCACCGGGCGGGGTTTAGCCAAAAACATTCAGTACTTC. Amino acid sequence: CASTSTGRGLAKNIQYF.